This entry concerns a single TCR beta chain. The target antigen is unknown. Those patients who had chemo-refractory metastatic non-small-cell lung cancer were given focal radiation along with CTLA-4 blockade through ipilimumab. TCRdb's copy holds only in-frame clones and misses some; the assay was immunoSEQ multiplex PCR. This table has about 15,000 clones, approximately 72% appearing once. The data originate from a study of radiotherapy plus CTLA-4 blockade in lung cancer. Study details: Disease control was seen in about 30% of patients, objective responses in roughly 17%. Overall study results and limits: With interferon-beta, early dynamics of blood T cell clones were reported to best predict response. Once radiotherapy plus ipilimumab had been given, TCR clones derived from tumor expanded in blood.

The CDR3 sequence is 12 residues long. The V gene lost 2 bases and the J gene lost 12 bases, with 12 bases spanning the gap. This clonotype was obtained from a human donor with non-small cell lung cancer whose response to radiotherapy plus ipilimumab could not be evaluated. The material sequenced was peripheral blood, taken from a patient treated with radiotherapy plus ipilimumab. The rearrangement uses TRBV5-3 and TRBJ2-1; perhaps TRBD1 as D (7 bases). TRBV5-3 is assigned to the ORF class and has an uncertain function. This chain's CDR3 is CARSLTGEAQFF. The CDR3 DNA follows: TGTGCCAGAAGCTTAACAGGGGAGGCGCAGTTCTTC.